Below, 13 T cell receptor beta chains from the same sample are listed, as sequenced in a study of early T cells in non-severe SARS-CoV-2 infection. TCRdb redid the calling of the 5' RACE reads with MiXCR, one entry per CDR3 protein. Of tens of thousands of distinct CDR3 sequences listed, 9.9% are singletons. The material sequenced was whole blood. The receptors were gathered from an adult who was a healthcare worker with PCR-confirmed SARS-CoV-2 infection or an uninfected control (not recorded which).

CDR3: CASTPGGEAGNQPQHF. CDR3 sequence (DNA): TGTGCCAGCACCCCAGGGGGGGAGGCGGGCAATCAGCCCCAGCATTTT. This chain uses TRBV28 with TRBJ1-5; 7 bases are a match to TRBD1. The length of the CDR3 is 16 residues. V was pared by 7 bases and J by 2 bases, with 11 bases of the junction left unmatched. Germline CDR1 reads MDHEN; CDR2 reads SYDVKM.

J is TRBJ2-7 and V is TRBV27; TRBD1 matches 9 bases. Germline CDR1 reads MNHEY; CDR2 reads SMNVEV (reference sequence). The CDR3 totals 14 residues. Losses at the gene ends were 5 bases for V and 6 bases for J; bases not matched to a gene: 8. In DNA, the CDR3 is TGTGCCAGCAGTCCATACAGGGGGCAGGCCGAGCAGTACTTC. This gives the protein CASSPYRGQAEQYF.

The chain joins TRBV6-5 to TRBJ2-5, with TRBD2 matching over 7 bases. With 4 bases clipped from V and 0 bases from J, the junction kept 11 bases outside the gene matches. The CDR3 consists of 17 residues. Germline V gene lookup returns CDR1 MNHEY and CDR2 SVGAGI. This CDR3 reads CASSSERGGGYQETQYF. The CDR3 region has the DNA TGTGCCAGCAGTTCCGAGCGGGGTGGGGGGTACCAAGAGACCCAGTACTTC.

This clonotype showed up just a few times. V and J are TRBV30 and TRBJ1-1; TRBD1 matches at 11 bases. The CDR3 has 15 amino acids. CDR1 and CDR2 from the germline V gene are GTSNPN and SVGIG (reference sequence). Losses at the gene ends were 5 bases for V and 0 bases for J; bases not matched to a gene: 5. The CDR3 DNA sequence: TGTGCCTGGTGGCGGGACAGGGGGGTGAACACTGAAGCTTTCTTT. Amino acids: CAWWRDRGVNTEAFF.

The V gene is TRBV27, the J gene TRBJ1-5; possibly TRBD1 for D (5 bases). CDR1 MNHEY and CDR2 SMNVEV come from the germline V gene (reference sequence). The CDR3 consists of 15 residues. The V end lost 3 bases, the J end lost 7 bases, and 16 bases lay between the germline ends. The CDR3 here is CASSFRGGLEQPQHF. DNA of the CDR3: TGTGCCAGCAGTTTCCGTGGGGGACTGGAACAGCCCCAGCATTTT.

This clonotype was counted at least ten times. The chain is built from TRBV29-1 and TRBJ1-1; D may be TRBD1 (5 bases). CDR3 length: 14 amino acids. Looked up from germline, CDR1 is SQVTM and CDR2 is ANQGSEA. Trimming pared 7 bases from V and 1 base from J, leaving 16 bases between. This chain's CDR3 is CSAAVGGGNTEAFF. CDR3 nucleotides: TGCAGCGCAGCGGTCGGGGGAGGGAACACTGAAGCTTTCTTT.

The table lists this clonotype with a few counts. The genes are TRBV7-3 and TRBJ2-2; D gene ambiguous. This CDR3 comprises 15 residues. Germline CDR1 and CDR2: SGHTA and FQGTGA. The V gene lost 2 bases and the J gene lost 1 base, with 8 bases spanning the gap. The CDR3 DNA follows: TGTGCCAGCAGCTTAGGTCTGGGGAACACCGGGGAGCTGTTTTTT. Residues: CASSLGLGNTGELFF.

This clonotype has a count of ten or more. The chain links TRBV7-6 to TRBJ2-7; 8 bases are a match to TRBD2. CDR3 length: 15 residues. V lost 1 base, J lost 7 bases, and 9 bases stayed unmatched. CDR1 is SGHVS and CDR2 is FNYEAQ in the germline V gene. The CDR3 is CASSLVTGGPVEQYF. CDR3 coding DNA: TGTGCCAGCAGCTTAGTTACGGGGGGGCCGGTAGAGCAGTACTTC. Using reference TRBV7-6 and TRBJ2-7 for the parts outside the CDR3, the full variable domain is GAGVSQSPRYKVTKRGQDVALRCDPISGHVSLYWYRQALGQGPEFLTYFNYEAQQDKSGLPNDRFSAERPEGSISTLTIQRTEQRDSAMYRCASSLVTGGPVEQYFGPGTRLTVT.

This clonotype was counted many times. The chain is built from TRBV27 and TRBJ2-4; D is possibly TRBD1 or TRBD2 (5 bases each). This CDR3 has 16 amino acids. Germline values: CDR1 MNHEY, CDR2 SMNVEV (reference sequence). The V end lost 2 bases, the J end lost 3 bases, and 14 bases lay between the germline ends. As DNA, the CDR3 is TGTGCCAGCAGTTTAGGGGGACCCAACTACAAAAACATTCAGTACTTC. Translation: CASSLGGPNYKNIQYF.

This clonotype was counted ten times or more. V gene TRBV23-1 combines with J gene TRBJ1-5, with D tentatively TRBD1 (5 bases). TRBV23-1 is marked as an open reading frame, function uncertain. Trimming removed 7 bases at V and 0 bases at J, with 16 bases between. The CDR3 contains 16 residues. The CDR3 region is CASTLLHGGSNQPQHF. CDR3 nucleotide sequence: TGCGCCAGCACCCTTTTACATGGGGGTAGCAATCAGCCCCAGCATTTT.

This clonotype was recorded a few times. The rearrangement joins TRBV29-1 to TRBJ2-7, with D perhaps TRBD1 (5 bases). The CDR3 covers 11 residues. The V end was cut by 1 base, the J end by 6 bases, with 7 bases between. In germline, CDR1 is SQVTM, CDR2 ANQGSEA. CDR3 residues: CSVEAGSEQYF. The DNA of the CDR3 is TGCAGCGTTGAAGCAGGGTCCGAGCAGTACTTC.

This clonotype has at least ten counts. The gene calls are TRBV7-3 and TRBJ2-5, with 9 bases lining up with TRBD2. V shed 5 bases, J shed 5 bases, and the junction held 12 bases outside the gene matches. The CDR3 runs to 16 residues. Germline assignment: CDR1 SGHTA and CDR2 FQGTGA. The CDR3: CASSPTGTSHPETQYF. CDR3 DNA: TGTGCCAGCAGCCCTACCGGGACTAGCCATCCGGAGACCCAGTACTTC.

This clonotype was seen many times. In nucleotides, the CDR3 is TGTGCCAGTGGCCTCGGAGCTGGCTACGAGCAGTACTTC. Translating gives CASGLGAGYEQYF. V and J are TRBV6-6 and TRBJ2-7; no reliable D call. Germline V gene sequence: CDR1 MNHNY, CDR2 SVGAGI (reference sequence). This CDR3 has 13 residues. Deletions cut 9 bases from V and 3 bases from J, with 15 bases between.